These T cell receptor beta chains were read from a single sample in a study of cytomegalovirus exposure and HLA in healthy donors. Assay: immunoSEQ multiplex PCR; the TCRdb copy retains only in-frame clones and omits some. The data show about 180,000 clones, 80% to 85% seen once. The sequenced material came from PBMCs. These receptor sequences come from a boy between 2 and 10 years old in good health and CMV-seronegative. Both conserved end residues are part of each CDR3. D genes are given only for firm matches. The listing skips clone size in some rows; elsewhere it reads once, few, many or a size class.

abundance	v_gene	j_gene	d_gene	CDR3aa	CDR3nt
once	TRBV6-1	TRBJ1-1	TRBD1	CASRNRGRFEAFF	TGTGCCAGCAGGAACAGGGGGCGCTTTGAAGCTTTCTTT
-	TRBV5-1	TRBJ2-6	-	CASRGDSGANGLTF	TGCGCCAGCAGAGGGGACTCTGGGGCCAACGGCCTGACTTTC
few	TRBV4-3	TRBJ2-3	-	CASSQDVHRGTDTQYF	TGCGCCAGCAGCCAAGATGTTCACCGGGGCACAGATACGCAGTATTTT
-	TRBV30	TRBJ2-7	TRBD1	CAWSPRGWSYEQYF	TGTGCCTGGAGTCCCAGGGGGTGGTCCTACGAGCAGTACTTC
-	TRBV29-1	TRBJ2-5	-	CSAGPHRETQYF	TGCAGCGCTGGGCCCCACCGGGAGACCCAGTACTTC
-	TRBV29-1	TRBJ2-2	-	CSADAGDTGELFF	TGCAGCGCCGATGCAGGTGACACCGGGGAGCTGTTTTTT
-	TRBV6-5	TRBJ1-2	TRBD1	CASSQGANGYTF	TGTGCCAGCTCTCAGGGGGCGAATGGCTACACCTTC
once	TRBV30	TRBJ2-7	-	CAWRAEARHEQYF	TGTGCCTGGAGGGCGGAAGCTAGGCACGAGCAGTACTTC
-	TRBV19	TRBJ2-1	TRBD1	CASSIRTGVNEQFF	TGTGCCAGTAGTATTAGGACAGGGGTCAATGAGCAGTTCTTC
-	TRBV19	TRBJ1-5	-	CASEIRGRGNQPQHF	TGTGCCAGTGAGATTAGGGGAAGGGGCAATCAGCCCCAGCATTTT
-	TRBV30	TRBJ2-7	TRBD1	CAWSVQGALYEQYF	TGTGCCTGGAGTGTACAGGGGGCCCTATACGAGCAGTACTTC
-	TRBV6-6	TRBJ2-5	TRBD2	CASRLAGEETQYF	TGTGCCAGCAGACTAGCGGGGGAAGAGACCCAGTACTTC